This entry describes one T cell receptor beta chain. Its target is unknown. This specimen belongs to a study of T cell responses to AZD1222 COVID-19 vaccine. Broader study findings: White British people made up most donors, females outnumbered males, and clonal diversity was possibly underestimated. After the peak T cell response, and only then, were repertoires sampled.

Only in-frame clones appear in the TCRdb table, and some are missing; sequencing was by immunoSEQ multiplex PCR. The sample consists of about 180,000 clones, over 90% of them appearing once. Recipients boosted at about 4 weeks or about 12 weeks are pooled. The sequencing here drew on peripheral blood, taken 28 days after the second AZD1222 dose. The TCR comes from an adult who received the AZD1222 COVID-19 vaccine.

DNA of the CDR3: TGTGCCAGCAGTTACTCTTCGACAGGGGCCTACGAGCAGTACTTC. Protein product: CASSYSSTGAYEQYF. The chain joins TRBV6-5 to TRBJ2-7, with TRBD1 identical over 8 bases. Germline V CDR1 and CDR2: MNHEY, SVGAGI. The CDR3 is 15 amino acids. V lost 0 bases to trimming and J lost 2 bases; unmatched junction nucleotides: 3.